This T cell receptor (beta chain) stems from a study of PD-L1 blockade in urothelial cancer. Study context: Analysis of blood occurred 3 weeks (second dose) and 6 weeks after treatment start. Researchers found blood samples held a median of roughly 140,000 T cells.

A word on this clone: The antigen is undetermined.

Points from the study as a whole: Durable-benefit cases showed more tumor-associated blood clone expansion at 3 weeks.

Libraries were prepared by immunoSEQ multiplex PCR; TCRdb keeps only in-frame clonotypes and omits some of them. The profile covers approximately 48,000 clones, with approximately 83% appearing a single time and 16% taken by the ten largest. Per germline, CDR1 SGHTA and CDR2 FQGTGA. After removal of 5 bases from V and 5 bases from J, the junction contained 8 bases not matched to a gene. This CDR3 comprises 14 residues. The sample consisted of PBMCs, taken around atezolizumab (anti-PD-L1) treatment. V and J are TRBV7-3 and TRBJ2-5; 7 positions match TRBD2. This TCR was sampled from a man aged 55-75 years with urothelial cancer. The CDR3 bases are TGTGCCAGCAGCCCTGGGGGGGGTGGGGAGACCCAGTACTTC. This encodes CASSPGGGGETQYF.